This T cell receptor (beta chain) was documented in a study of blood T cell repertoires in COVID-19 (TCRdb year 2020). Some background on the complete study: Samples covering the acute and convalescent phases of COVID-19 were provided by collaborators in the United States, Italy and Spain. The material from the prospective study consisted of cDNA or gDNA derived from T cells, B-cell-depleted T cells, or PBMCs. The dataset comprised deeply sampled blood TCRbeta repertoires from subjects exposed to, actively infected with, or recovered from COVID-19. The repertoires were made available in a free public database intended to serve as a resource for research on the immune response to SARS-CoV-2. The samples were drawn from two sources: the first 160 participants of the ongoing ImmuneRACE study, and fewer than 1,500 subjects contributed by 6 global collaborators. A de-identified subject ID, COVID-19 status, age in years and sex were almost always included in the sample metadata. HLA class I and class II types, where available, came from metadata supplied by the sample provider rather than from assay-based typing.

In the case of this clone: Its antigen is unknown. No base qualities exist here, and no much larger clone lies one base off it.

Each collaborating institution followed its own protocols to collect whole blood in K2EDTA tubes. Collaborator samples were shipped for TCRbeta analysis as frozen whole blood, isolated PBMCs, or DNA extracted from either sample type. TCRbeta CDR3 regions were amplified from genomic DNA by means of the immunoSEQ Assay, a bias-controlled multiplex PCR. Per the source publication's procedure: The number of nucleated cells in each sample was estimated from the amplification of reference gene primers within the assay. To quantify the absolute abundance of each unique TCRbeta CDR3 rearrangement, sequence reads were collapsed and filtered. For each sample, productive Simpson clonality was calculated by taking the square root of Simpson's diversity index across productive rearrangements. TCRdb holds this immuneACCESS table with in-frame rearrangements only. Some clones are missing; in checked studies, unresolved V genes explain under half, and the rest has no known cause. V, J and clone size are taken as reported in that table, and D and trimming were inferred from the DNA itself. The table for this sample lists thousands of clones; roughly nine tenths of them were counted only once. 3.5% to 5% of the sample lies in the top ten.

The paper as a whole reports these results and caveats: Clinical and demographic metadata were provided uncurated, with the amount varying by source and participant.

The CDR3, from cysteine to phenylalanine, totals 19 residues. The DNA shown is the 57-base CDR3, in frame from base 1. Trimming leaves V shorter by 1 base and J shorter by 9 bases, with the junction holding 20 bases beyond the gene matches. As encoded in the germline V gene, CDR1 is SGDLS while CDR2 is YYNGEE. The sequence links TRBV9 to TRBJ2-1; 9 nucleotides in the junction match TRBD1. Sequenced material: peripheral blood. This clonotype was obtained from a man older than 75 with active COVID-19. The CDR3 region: CASSVRTTIDRGIFGEQFF. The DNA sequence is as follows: TGTGCCAGCAGCGTACGTACGACTATCGACAGGGGGATTTTTGGTGAGCAGTTCTTC. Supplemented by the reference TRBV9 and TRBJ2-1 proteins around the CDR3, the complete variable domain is DSGVTQTPKHLITATGQRVTLRCSPRSGDLSVYWYQQSLDQGLQFLIQYYNGEERAKGNILERFSAQQFPDLHSELNLSSLELGDSALYFCASSVRTTIDRGIFGEQFFGPGTRLTVL.